One sample yielded the 22 T cell receptor beta chains listed below, sequenced in a study of beta chain features in type 1 diabetes. The whole isolated RNA underwent reverse transcription, so sequencing captured expressed TCRB transcripts. Measured with immunoSEQ multiplex PCR; TCRdb has only the in-frame clones, and not every one. In the table there are about 250,000 clones, approximately 14% of which are singletons. The material sequenced was naive CD4+ T cells from blood. These receptors were obtained from a woman aged 35 to 49 in good health.

This clone turned up a few times. The CDR3 is CASSSVKFNYGYTF. CDR3 nucleotides: TGCGCCAGCAGCAGCGTCAAATTTAACTATGGCTACACCTTC. V usage is TRBV5-1 and J usage is TRBJ1-2, with unresolved D. CDR3 length: 14 amino acids. Between the trimmed V and J ends, which lost 4 bases and 1 base, there was a span of 11 bases. Germline V lookup: CDR1 SGHRS, CDR2 YFSETQ.

V is TRBV6-5 and J is TRBJ2-4, with D possibly being TRBD1 (5 bases). V shed 5 bases and J shed 2 bases, with 13 bases lying between them. This CDR3 region has 15 residues. Germline values: CDR1 MNHEY, CDR2 SVGAGI. CDR3 amino acids: CASSADRQPKNIQYF. In nucleotides, the CDR3 is TGTGCCAGCAGTGCCGACCGACAGCCCAAAAACATTCAGTACTTC.

The CDR3 loop reads CASFTPRGTEAFF. DNA for the CDR3: TGTGCCAGTTTCACCCCAAGGGGGACTGAAGCTTTCTTT. The rearrangement links TRBV19 to TRBJ1-1; tentatively, D is TRBD1 (6 bases). The V gene's germline CDR1 is LNHDA and CDR2 SQIVND (reference sequence). CDR3 size: 13 residues. The germline V and J ends were trimmed by 8 bases and 5 bases, with 15 bases remaining between them.

V and J are TRBV6-6 and TRBJ2-7, with a weak D call TRBD1 (5 bases). V was trimmed by 6 bases and J by 3 bases, leaving 15 bases between them. The germline gives CDR1 MNHNY, CDR2 SVGAGI (reference sequence). The CDR3 covers 14 residues. The DNA for the CDR3 is TGTGCCAGCAGCCCTCCAGGGTTCATCTACGAGCAGTACTTC. Its protein product is CASSPPGFIYEQYF.

This clone was found a few times. This chain uses TRBV18 with TRBJ1-6; 7 bases match TRBD1. The CDR3 loop spans 15 amino acids. V was clipped by 3 bases and J by 7 bases; unmatched bases: 6. Per the germline V gene, CDR1 is KGHSH and CDR2 is LQKENI. CDR3 DNA: TGTGCCAGCTCACCCAACAGGGGCCCGAATTCACCCCTCCACTTT. It encodes CASSPNRGPNSPLHF.

This clone was counted between two and nine times. The chain is built from TRBV7-2 and TRBJ1-1; 8 nucleotides agree with TRBD1. The CDR3 runs 13 residues. V shed 3 bases, J shed 5 bases, and the junction held 2 bases outside the gene matches. The germline CDR1 and CDR2 sequences are SGHTA and FQGNSA. The CDR3 nucleotides are TGTGCCAGCAGCTTCGGACAGGGAACTGAAGCTTTCTTT. It is translated as CASSFGQGTEAFF.

The rearrangement uses TRBV5-1 and TRBJ1-2; TRBD1 is a possible D gene (5 bases). The CDR3 covers 14 residues. Germline lookup yields CDR1 SGHRS and CDR2 YFSETQ. V shed 4 bases and J shed 1 base, with 11 bases lying between them. In nucleotides, the CDR3 is TGCGCCAGCAGCCCCCGGGGGAATAACTATGGCTACACCTTC. Translated: CASSPRGNNYGYTF.

This chain uses TRBV10-3 with TRBJ2-1; TRBD1 is a possible D gene (6 bases). V lost 2 bases, J lost 7 bases, and 15 bases lay in between. CDR1 and CDR2 (germline): ENHRY, SYGVKD. The CDR3 runs 15 residues. CDR3 loop: CAISEGLQGPNEQFF. The CDR3 nucleotides read TGTGCCATCAGTGAGGGACTGCAGGGGCCGAATGAGCAGTTCTTC.

The chain has TRBV2 and TRBJ2-3, with TRBD1 matching 8 bases. V dropped 6 bases and J dropped 11; count of bases not matched to a gene: 10. This CDR3 has 13 amino acids. Germline CDR1 is SNHLY and CDR2 is FYNNEI. The CDR3 DNA follows: TGTGCCAGCAGCGAAAGGACAGGGATAGGGCAGTATTTT. This encodes CASSERTGIGQYF.

CDR3 residues: CASSSLAGPYEQYF. The CDR3 DNA reads as TGTGCCAGCAGTTCTCTAGCGGGGCCCTACGAGCAGTACTTC. This chain joins TRBV27 and TRBJ2-7, with 9 positions matching TRBD2. V was pared by 4 bases and J by 2 bases, with 3 bases of the junction left unmatched. The length of the CDR3 is 14 residues. Germline V lookup: CDR1 MNHEY, CDR2 SMNVEV (reference sequence).

This clone has more than one count but fewer than ten. The genes are TRBV7-2 and TRBJ1-5; no definite D call. This CDR3 spans 13 amino acids. Trimming shortened V by 5 bases and J by 6 bases, and 11 bases separated the two germline ends. The germline V gene encodes CDR1 SGHTA and CDR2 FQGNSA. The DNA for the CDR3 is TGTGCCAGCAGCATAACACCGTCTCAGCCCCAGCATTTT. It specifies CASSITPSQPQHF.

The rearrangement uses TRBV7-6 and TRBJ2-7; 8 bases are a match to TRBD1. Germline V gene lookup returns CDR1 SGHVS and CDR2 FNYEAQ. V lost 4 bases and J lost 3; bases outside the gene matches: 8. This CDR3 is built from 15 residues. CDR3 in DNA: TGTGCCAGCAGCTCCCGGGACAGGACCCTCTACGAGCAGTACTTC. It specifies CASSSRDRTLYEQYF.

The genes are TRBV7-2 and TRBJ1-6; the D is unclear. Germline V lookup: CDR1 SGHTA, CDR2 FQGNSA. Trimming cost V 5 bases and J 3 bases, with 5 bases left between them. CDR3 length: 13 amino acids. CDR3 region: CASSTSYNSPLHF. The CDR3 nucleotides are TGTGCCAGCAGCACAAGCTATAATTCACCCCTCCACTTT.

The rearrangement links TRBV2 to TRBJ1-2; possible D gene TRBD1, 5 bases. The CDR3 length is 18 residues. The V gene lost 6 bases and the J gene lost 6 bases, with 29 bases spanning the gap. Germline CDR1 reads SNHLY; CDR2 reads FYNNEI. CDR3 nucleotide sequence: TGTGCCAGCAGGAACTATGGGGGGGGGTCCAGTTTCTGGAATGGCTACACCTTC. This codes for CASRNYGGGSSFWNGYTF.

In the case of this clone: Other DNA sequences in this sample translate to the same CDR3. The CDR3 region has the DNA TGCGCCAGCAGCTTGGGGTCTAGCGGGGGGTCAGATACGCAGTATTTT. Translated, it gives CASSLGSSGGSDTQYF. V usage is TRBV5-1 and J usage is TRBJ2-3, with 11 bases fitting TRBD2. This CDR3 contains 16 residues. Unmatched junction bases numbered 4, after V lost 0 bases and J lost 4 bases. The germline CDR1 and CDR2 sequences are SGHRS and YFSETQ.

The V and J genes are TRBV6-5 and TRBJ2-7; D is ambiguous. CDR1 is MNHEY and CDR2 is SVGAGI in the germline V gene. The germline V and J ends were trimmed by 1 base and 0 bases, with 10 bases remaining between them. The CDR3 covers 15 residues. CDR3 sequence reads: CASSYFAQSSYEQYF. CDR3 nucleotide sequence: TGTGCCAGCAGTTACTTTGCACAGAGCTCCTACGAGCAGTACTTC.

This clone was found a few times. The chain joins TRBV5-1 to TRBJ1-4, with TRBD1 identical over 8 bases. Germline assignment: CDR1 SGHRS and CDR2 YFSETQ. Losses at the gene ends were 4 bases for V and 8 bases for J; bases not matched to a gene: 7. This CDR3 is 14 amino acids long. The CDR3 DNA sequence: TGCGCCAGCAGCCCCGGACAGGGTCCGGAAAAACTGTTTTTT. Protein: CASSPGQGPEKLFF.

In this sample, this clone turned up a few times. The rearrangement joins TRBV4-1 to TRBJ2-1; possible D gene TRBD1, 6 bases. V gave up 3 bases and J gave up 10 bases, with 22 bases separating them. Germline V gene lookup returns CDR1 MGHRA and CDR2 YSYEKL. The CDR3 contains 16 residues. As DNA, the CDR3 is TGCGCCAGCAGCCACCCGGGACACAGGGATTATCGGGAGCAGTTCTTC. It codes for CASSHPGHRDYREQFF.

The gene calls are TRBV6-4 and TRBJ2-1; 9 nucleotides agree with TRBD2. Per the germline V gene, CDR1 is MRHNA and CDR2 is SNTAGT. V lost 4 bases, J lost 6 bases, and 7 bases stayed unmatched. This CDR3 is built from 15 residues. CDR3 protein: CASSGTGGGVNEQFF. As DNA, the CDR3 is TGTGCCAGCAGTGGAACTGGCGGGGGGGTCAATGAGCAGTTCTTC.

This clone was observed a handful of times. V gene TRBV29-1 combines with J gene TRBJ2-3; no clear D gene. The germline gives CDR1 SQVTM, CDR2 ANQGSEA. The CDR3 totals 16 residues. Between the trimmed V and J ends, which lost 5 bases and 0 bases, there was a span of 18 bases. CDR3: CSVKVLTATSTDTQYF. For the CDR3, the DNA is TGCAGCGTTAAAGTACTTACAGCTACTAGCACAGATACGCAGTATTTT.

This clone was recorded at least ten times. The chain combines TRBV10-3 with TRBJ2-1, with unresolved D. Germline assignment: CDR1 ENHRY and CDR2 SYGVKD. V lost 6 bases to trimming and J lost 1 base, with 7 bases between them. The CDR3 extends over 13 amino acids. The CDR3 DNA is TGTGCCATCAGAAGCGATTCCTACAATGAGCAGTTCTTC. Its protein product is CAIRSDSYNEQFF.

This clone appeared a few times. This CDR3 is also generated by other DNA sequences in the sample. The rearrangement uses TRBV6-6 and TRBJ2-5; 9 nucleotides agree with TRBD1. CDR3 size: 13 residues. Germline V gene lookup returns CDR1 MNHNY and CDR2 SVGAGI (reference sequence). V was clipped by 6 bases and J by 2 bases; unmatched bases: 1. CDR3 protein: CASRGQGQETQYF. The CDR3 DNA reads TGTGCCAGCAGAGGACAGGGGCAAGAGACCCAGTACTTC.